This paragraph reports one TCR beta chain. Its specificity is unknown. This record comes from a study of T cell responses to AZD1222 COVID-19 vaccine. As for the study in general: Doses given second, at about 4 or about 12 weeks, were pooled. Findings of the study overall: The donor group comprised mostly white British people and more females; the analysis possibly underestimated clonal diversity.

Assay used: immunoSEQ multiplex PCR; TCRdb lists only in-frame clones, some missing. The repertoire holds 250,000 or so clones, with about 92% as singletons. The source is an adult in good health. The material was peripheral blood, obtained on day 0 of AZD1222 vaccination.

This CDR3 reads CATSELQGMGYTF. The CDR3, as DNA: TGTGCCACCAGTGAGCTGCAGGGGATGGGCTACACCTTC. This chain uses TRBV24-1 with TRBJ1-2, with D possibly TRBD1 on 6 matching bases. V was shortened by 4 bases and J by 8 bases, with 13 bases between the two germline ends. The CDR3 totals 13 residues. Germline lookup yields CDR1 KGHDR and CDR2 SFDVKD.